The 4 T cell receptor beta chains listed next were all sequenced from one sample in a study of cytomegalovirus exposure and HLA in healthy donors. Primers: 60 Vbeta forward and 13 Jbeta reverse. The table came from immunoSEQ multiplex PCR; TCRdb's copy has only in-frame clones and leaves some out. The table shows tens of thousands of clones, with 78% occurring only once. Sample: PBMCs. The receptors shown here come from a male donor in good health and CMV-seropositive.

V gene TRBV6-6 combines with J gene TRBJ2-4; 7 positions match TRBD1. There are 14 residues in the CDR3. Germline CDR1 reads MNHNY; CDR2 reads SVGAGI (reference sequence). Losses at the gene ends were 4 bases for V and 9 bases for J; bases not matched to a gene: 9. DNA of the CDR3: TGTGCCAGCAGTTTATCGGACAGGAATGGCATTCAGTACTTC. Protein sequence: CASSLSDRNGIQYF.

The chain recombines TRBV5-1 with TRBJ2-5; 9 nucleotides align to TRBD1. CDR1 SGHRS and CDR2 YFSETQ come from the germline V gene. This CDR3 region has 15 residues. V was pared by 2 bases and J by 2 bases, with 4 bases of the junction left unmatched. The chain's CDR3 is CASSFRDRVQETQYF. In DNA form, the CDR3 reads TGCGCCAGCAGCTTTCGGGACAGGGTACAAGAGACCCAGTACTTC.

The CDR3 loop is CASRAGGATNEKLFF. CDR3 nucleotides: TGTGCCAGCAGAGCAGGAGGGGCCACTAATGAAAAACTGTTTTTT. This chain links TRBV2 with TRBJ1-4, with D possibly TRBD1 on 5 matching bases. V lost 6 bases and J 2 bases, leaving 13 bases between the germline ends. Germline CDR1 SNHLY, CDR2 FYNNEI. CDR3 length: 15 amino acids.

The J gene is TRBJ1-2, the V gene TRBV28; D ambiguous. Trimming cost V 4 bases and J 4 bases, with 13 bases left between them. Germline CDR1 is MDHEN and CDR2 is SYDVKM. The CDR3 loop spans 14 amino acids. The CDR3, as DNA: TGTGCCAGCAGTTCCTCCCTACAGTTCTATGGCTACACCTTC. It yields the protein CASSSSLQFYGYTF.